These T cell receptor beta chains were read from a single sample in a study of T cell responses to AZD1222 COVID-19 vaccine. Produced via immunoSEQ multiplex PCR; TCRdb's table is partial and in-frame only. This sample yields about 160,000 clones, of which 89% are seen a single time; about 4.7% belongs to the top ten. This specimen was peripheral blood, taken on day 0 of AZD1222 vaccination. All receptors come from an adult in good health. Each CDR3 is given with its conserved first and last residue. The D gene is left open where the match is weak. Clone sizes are given selectively: once, few, many, or a class where the clone is expanded.

>.|TRBJ2-1|TRBV9|.
TGTGCCAGCAGCGGGCGGGTTCCCACTTACAATGAGCAGTTCTTC
CASSGRVPTYNEQFF
>.|TRBJ2-1|TRBV4-1|.
TGCGCCAGCAGCCAAGAGTGGCGAGGCGCCTACAATGAGCAGTTCTTC
CASSQEWRGAYNEQFF
>.|TRBJ2-5|TRBV7-2|.
TGTGCCAGCAGCTTAATCGGGACCCAGTACTTC
CASSLIGTQYF
>.|TRBJ1-1|TRBV11-3|.
TGTGCCAGCAATAAACAGGGATCCCTGAACACTGAAGCTTTCTTT
CASNKQGSLNTEAFF
>.|TRBJ2-3|TRBV2|.
TGTGCCAGCAGCTTAAGGACCCGGGATACGCAGTATTTT
CASSLRTRDTQYF
>TRBD1|TRBJ2-5|TRBV7-3|once
TGTGCCAGCAGCTTAAAGGGGACAGGTGCGGAGACCCAGTACTTC
CASSLKGTGAETQYF
>.|TRBJ1-1|TRBV3-1/TRBV3-2|.
TGTGCCAGCAGCCTTTACCCGGGTGAAGCTTTCTTT
CASSLYPGEAFF
>.|TRBJ1-5|TRBV3-1/TRBV3-2|.
TGTGCCAGCAGCCACGCAGGTCTTGGGGATCAGCCCCAGCATTTT
CASSHAGLGDQPQHF
>TRBD1|TRBJ1-3|TRBV2|once
TGTGCCAGCAGCCTATCGACAGGGCACTCTGGAAACACCATATATTTT
CASSLSTGHSGNTIYF
>.|TRBJ2-1|TRBV4-3|.
TGCGCCAGCAGCCAAGATCCCGCAGGGGCACTCTACAATGAGCAGTTCTTC
CASSQDPAGALYNEQFF
>.|TRBJ1-6|TRBV18|.
TGTGCCAGCTCACCAGACAGGCGTAATTCACCCCTCCACTTT
CASSPDRRNSPLHF
>.|TRBJ1-6|TRBV28|.
TGTGCCAGCAGTTTATGGGCTAGAGCTTCACCCCTCCACTTT
CASSLWARASPLHF
>TRBD1|TRBJ1-1|TRBV18|.
TGTGCCAGCTCACTCGGACAGGGCACTGAAGCTTTCTTT
CASSLGQGTEAFF
>.|TRBJ1-2|TRBV2|.
TGTGCCAGCAGTGTCGGACAGAACTATGGCTACACCTTC
CASSVGQNYGYTF
>.|TRBJ2-7|TRBV7-2|.
TGTGCCAGCAGTCCATCGAGTAGCGCCTTTTACGAGCAGTACTTC
CASSPSSSAFYEQYF
>.|TRBJ2-1|TRBV5-1|.
TGCGCCAGCAAGGTTGGTCTTCGGAAGTTCTTC
CASKVGLRKFF
>TRBD1|TRBJ1-4|TRBV5-1|.
TGCGCCAGCAGCGATACCCTTCGGACAGGGGGCGGTGAAAAACTGTTTTTT
CASSDTLRTGGGEKLFF
>TRBD1|TRBJ2-5|TRBV7-2|.
TGTGCCAGCAGCTTTACAGGGGTTCGGGAGACCCAGTACTTC
CASSFTGVRETQYF
>.|TRBJ2-7|TRBV7-9|.
TGTGCCAGCACCTTAAGTGGGGGGCCCTACGAGCAGTACTTC
CASTLSGGPYEQYF
>.|TRBJ1-2|TRBV28|.
TGTGCCTCTACCACGGATTTCCTGTCGAACTATGGCTACACCTTC
CASTTDFLSNYGYTF
>TRBD2|TRBJ2-2|TRBV6-5|.
TGTGCCAGTCGAGCGGGAGGGAACACCGGGGAGCTGTTTTTT
CASRAGGNTGELFF
>.|TRBJ2-3|TRBV20-1|.
TGCAGTGCTAGTTACCCTTGGGGAGATACGCAGTATTTT
CSASYPWGDTQYF
>.|TRBJ1-1|TRBV19|.
TGTGCCAGTAGTTCTCAGGTATGGATGGCAGCTTTCTTT
CASSSQVWMAAFF
>TRBD2|TRBJ2-3|TRBV7-3|.
TGTGCCAGCAGCTTTATAAGCGGGAGCGGAGGTACGCAGTATTTT
CASSFISGSGGTQYF
>.|TRBJ1-5|TRBV28|once
TGTGCCAGCCGCTCAAGCAATCAGCCCCAGCATTTT
CASRSSNQPQHF
>.|TRBJ2-2|TRBV12-3/TRBV12-4|.
TGTGCCAGCAGAAGAGCGAACACCGGGGAGCTGTTTTTT
CASRRANTGELFF
>.|TRBJ2-5|TRBV5-1|.
TGCGCCAGCAGCTTTACACAGTACCAAGAGACCCAGTACTTC
CASSFTQYQETQYF
>.|TRBJ1-5|TRBV30|.
TGTGCCTGGAGTCTACAGGACAATCAGCCCCAGCATTTT
CAWSLQDNQPQHF
>.|TRBJ1-3|TRBV18|.
TGTGCCAGCTCACCCGGCGTAGGCGAGCTTCGAGGAAACACCATATATTTT
CASSPGVGELRGNTIYF
>TRBD1|TRBJ2-7|TRBV3-1/TRBV3-2|.
TGTGCCAGCAGCCACCGGGACAGGGGGGACGAGCAGTACTTC
CASSHRDRGDEQYF
>TRBD1|TRBJ2-3|TRBV24-1|.
TGTGCCACGAGGATGGGACAGAGCACAGATACGCAGTATTTT
CATRMGQSTDTQYF
>.|TRBJ2-7|TRBV6-2/TRBV6-3|once
TGTGCCAGCAGTTACCCTATACACTCCTACGAGCAGTACTTC
CASSYPIHSYEQYF
>.|TRBJ1-5|TRBV6-6|.
TGTGCCAGCAGCCCCGGGAGCAATCAGCCCCAGCATTTT
CASSPGSNQPQHF
>TRBD2|TRBJ2-5|TRBV6-2/TRBV6-3|.
TGTGCCAGCAGCCCACAGGGACTAGCGGACCAGTACTTC
CASSPQGLADQYF
>TRBD2|TRBJ2-1|TRBV7-9|.
TGTGCCAGCAGCTATAGCGGGAGGCAGGGGAATGAGCAGTTCTTC
CASSYSGRQGNEQFF
>.|TRBJ2-5|TRBV4-2|.
TGTGCCAGCAGCCAAACGACAGAAGAGACCCAGTACTTC
CASSQTTEETQYF
>TRBD2|TRBJ2-3|TRBV9|.
TGTGCCAGCAGCACCCCTAGCGGTGGCACAGATACGCAGTATTTT
CASSTPSGGTDTQYF
>.|TRBJ1-2|TRBV6-2/TRBV6-3|.
TGTGCCAGCAGTTACGGAGGTCCTAACTATGGCTACACCTTC
CASSYGGPNYGYTF
>TRBD1|TRBJ1-6|TRBV6-6|.
TGTGCCAGCAGAATTCCCGGGACAGGGCATAATTCACCCCTCCACTTT
CASRIPGTGHNSPLHF
>TRBD2|TRBJ2-5|TRBV3-1/TRBV3-2|.
TGTGCCAGCAGCCAGACGGGAGGGGTAGAGACCCAGTACTTC
CASSQTGGVETQYF
>.|TRBJ2-1|TRBV4-3|.
TGCGCCAGCAGCCAAGAATGGCAGGGCCCTTACAATGAGCAGTTCTTC
CASSQEWQGPYNEQFF
>.|TRBJ1-1|TRBV4-1|.
TGCGCCAGCAGTCCAAGATTGGAGGGAGTTACCACTGAAGCTTTCTTT
CASSPRLEGVTTEAFF